This is a list of T cell receptor beta chains from one sample in a study of T cell repertoires in cytomegalovirus infection. Antigens for these TCRs are unknown. TCRdb reprocessed the reads with MiXCR, giving one entry per CDR3 protein. Of approximately 910,000 distinct CDR3 sequences in the sample, around 30% were seen once. The specimen comprised cultured CD8+ T cells from PBMCs, sampled from culture after CMV antigen stimulation. The receptors stem from a human donor in good health (CMV status not recorded). Some clones in this sample may be carry-over from other donors' samples. CDR3s include the opening cysteine and the closing phenylalanine or tryptophan. The D gene is left open where the match is weak. Only some rows state a clone size, as once, few, many or a class for expanded clones.

cdr3_nt: TGTGCCAGCAACATCCTTTCTAGCGGTGGGGAAGATGGCTACACCTTC; cdr3_aa: CASNILSSGGEDGYTF; d_call: .; j_call: TRBJ1-2; clone_size: .; v_call: TRBV6-5
cdr3_nt: TGTGCCAGCAGTTTATTCGGGACCGCCGGGGAGCTGTTTTTT; cdr3_aa: CASSLFGTAGELFF; d_call: .; j_call: TRBJ2-2; clone_size: once; v_call: TRBV27
cdr3_nt: TGTGCCAGCACCCTAGGGACATTAAACACTGAAGCTTTCTTT; cdr3_aa: CASTLGTLNTEAFF; d_call: .; j_call: TRBJ1-1; clone_size: .; v_call: TRBV6-1
cdr3_nt: TGTGCCAGCAGCTTACGTGGCGGTATCAATCAGCCCCAGCATTTT; cdr3_aa: CASSLRGGINQPQHF; d_call: .; j_call: TRBJ1-5; clone_size: few; v_call: TRBV7-6
cdr3_nt: TGTGCCAGTAGCGCGGGACTAAGCTACGAGCAGTACTTC; cdr3_aa: CASSAGLSYEQYF; d_call: TRBD2; j_call: TRBJ2-7; clone_size: .; v_call: TRBV19
cdr3_nt: TGTGCCAGCAGCTTAGTGGGGGTTCAGCCCCAGCATTTT; cdr3_aa: CASSLVGVQPQHF; d_call: .; j_call: TRBJ1-5; clone_size: .; v_call: TRBV7-8
cdr3_nt: TGTGCCAGCAGTCCACTAGCCCGGATAAACACCGGGGAGCTGTTTTTT; cdr3_aa: CASSPLARINTGELFF; d_call: .; j_call: TRBJ2-2; clone_size: few; v_call: TRBV27
cdr3_nt: TGTGCCAGTAGTACCACTGGACAGTCTAACTATGGCTACACCTTC; cdr3_aa: CASSTTGQSNYGYTF; d_call: .; j_call: TRBJ1-2; clone_size: .; v_call: TRBV19
cdr3_nt: TGTGCCAGCAGTTCCCGGGACAGGATCTCTGGAAACACCATATATTTT; cdr3_aa: CASSSRDRISGNTIYF; d_call: TRBD1; j_call: TRBJ1-3; clone_size: few; v_call: TRBV27
cdr3_nt: TGTGCCAGCAGCGACGGACAGTTTCACTCTGGAAACACCATATATTTT; cdr3_aa: CASSDGQFHSGNTIYF; d_call: .; j_call: TRBJ1-3; clone_size: few; v_call: TRBV9
cdr3_nt: TGTGCCAGCAGTTACTCGCCCCCCCCTGCCAAAAACATTCAGTACTTC; cdr3_aa: CASSYSPPPAKNIQYF; d_call: .; j_call: TRBJ2-4; clone_size: .; v_call: TRBV6-6
cdr3_nt: TGTGCCAGCACATTGGGACAGGCTAATTCACCCCTCCACTTT; cdr3_aa: CASTLGQANSPLHF; d_call: TRBD1; j_call: TRBJ1-6; clone_size: .; v_call: TRBV6-5
cdr3_nt: TGTGCCACCAGCGGCCTTCGATCGGGCAATCAGCCCCAGCATTTT; cdr3_aa: CATSGLRSGNQPQHF; d_call: .; j_call: TRBJ1-5; clone_size: .; v_call: TRBV15
cdr3_nt: TGTGCCAGCAGCCCCCAGGGGGGGTGGAATCAGCCCCAGCATTTT; cdr3_aa: CASSPQGGWNQPQHF; d_call: TRBD1; j_call: TRBJ1-5; clone_size: .; v_call: TRBV7-6
cdr3_nt: TGTGCCAGCAGCTCGTTCCCCTCTAGGGGTCTGAACACTGAAGCTTTCTTT; cdr3_aa: CASSSFPSRGLNTEAFF; d_call: .; j_call: TRBJ1-1; clone_size: many; v_call: TRBV7-8
cdr3_nt: TGCAGTGCTAGAGCCGCTTCCTACGAGCAGTACTTC; cdr3_aa: CSARAASYEQYF; d_call: .; j_call: TRBJ2-7; clone_size: .; v_call: TRBV20-1
cdr3_nt: TGTGCCAGCAGTGACGGGCAGATCAGTTCGGAAAAACTGTTTTTT; cdr3_aa: CASSDGQISSEKLFF; d_call: .; j_call: TRBJ1-4; clone_size: few; v_call: TRBV2
cdr3_nt: TGTGCCAGCAGTGGGCCGACCTCTGGAAACACCATATATTTT; cdr3_aa: CASSGPTSGNTIYF; d_call: .; j_call: TRBJ1-3; clone_size: few; v_call: TRBV12-3/TRBV12-4
cdr3_nt: TGTGCCAGCTTGGGGACTAGCGGCACAGATACGCAGTATTTT; cdr3_aa: CASLGTSGTDTQYF; d_call: TRBD2; j_call: TRBJ2-3; clone_size: .; v_call: TRBV2
cdr3_nt: TGTGCCAGCAGCCGTATAAGGGGGACGCTCGGAGAGACCCAGTACTTC; cdr3_aa: CASSRIRGTLGETQYF; d_call: .; j_call: TRBJ2-5; clone_size: .; v_call: TRBV7-9
cdr3_nt: TGTGCCAGCCAAAAGGGGGCGGCGCCTGAAGCTTTCTTT; cdr3_aa: CASQKGAAPEAFF; d_call: TRBD1; j_call: TRBJ1-1; clone_size: few; v_call: TRBV7-9
cdr3_nt: TGTGCCAGCTCGGTGGGGTATGGGGCCAACGTCCTGACTTTC; cdr3_aa: CASSVGYGANVLTF; d_call: .; j_call: TRBJ2-6; clone_size: .; v_call: TRBV28
cdr3_nt: TGCAGCGTTGAGACATCCTATGGCTACACCTTC; cdr3_aa: CSVETSYGYTF; d_call: .; j_call: TRBJ1-2; clone_size: .; v_call: TRBV29-1
cdr3_nt: TGTGCCACCAGCAGACCCGACAGCTATAATGAAAAACTGTTTTTT; cdr3_aa: CATSRPDSYNEKLFF; d_call: .; j_call: TRBJ1-4; clone_size: .; v_call: TRBV15
cdr3_nt: TGTGCCAGCAGCTTAAACCGGGGGCAGGCAAACAATGAGCAGTTCTTC; cdr3_aa: CASSLNRGQANNEQFF; d_call: .; j_call: TRBJ2-1; clone_size: many; v_call: TRBV7-8
cdr3_nt: TGTGCCAGCAGCCATATCCTAACTAGCGGGGGTGAACCCACAGATACGCAGTATTTT; cdr3_aa: CASSHILTSGGEPTDTQYF; d_call: TRBD2; j_call: TRBJ2-3; clone_size: many; v_call: TRBV7-8
cdr3_nt: TGTGCCAGCAGCGTAGCAGGTACTGAGCAGTTCTTC; cdr3_aa: CASSVAGTEQFF; d_call: .; j_call: TRBJ2-1; clone_size: few; v_call: TRBV9
cdr3_nt: TGTGCCAGCGAGGGGGCCGGAATGAACACTGAAGCTTTCTTT; cdr3_aa: CASEGAGMNTEAFF; d_call: TRBD1; j_call: TRBJ1-1; clone_size: .; v_call: TRBV12-3/TRBV12-4
cdr3_nt: TGTGCCAGCAGTTACAGAGGGACCTCAGATACGCAGTATTTT; cdr3_aa: CASSYRGTSDTQYF; d_call: .; j_call: TRBJ2-3; clone_size: .; v_call: TRBV6-8
cdr3_nt: TGTGCCATTTTGGGACAGGTGGATTACGAGCAGTACTTC; cdr3_aa: CAILGQVDYEQYF; d_call: TRBD1; j_call: TRBJ2-7; clone_size: .; v_call: TRBV2
cdr3_nt: TGTGCCAGCAGCTTCGGACTTGAGAACACTGAAGCTTTCTTT; cdr3_aa: CASSFGLENTEAFF; d_call: .; j_call: TRBJ1-1; clone_size: few; v_call: TRBV11-2
cdr3_nt: TGTGCCAGCAGTGAAGCGTGGGTACCCTACGAGCAGTACTTC; cdr3_aa: CASSEAWVPYEQYF; d_call: .; j_call: TRBJ2-7; clone_size: .; v_call: TRBV2
cdr3_nt: TGTGCCACCAGTGGGACAGGGGCTGGAAACACCATATATTTT; cdr3_aa: CATSGTGAGNTIYF; d_call: TRBD1; j_call: TRBJ1-3; clone_size: .; v_call: TRBV24-1
cdr3_nt: TGCAGTGCTAGAGATGTGGCGGGGGGCTACGAGCAGTACTTC; cdr3_aa: CSARDVAGGYEQYF; d_call: TRBD2; j_call: TRBJ2-7; clone_size: .; v_call: TRBV20-1
cdr3_nt: TGTGCCAGCAGCCCCGAGGAAAACAGCTATGGCTACACCTTC; cdr3_aa: CASSPEENSYGYTF; d_call: .; j_call: TRBJ1-2; clone_size: .; v_call: TRBV7-9
cdr3_nt: TGTGCCAGCAGCCCTGTAGAGACCCAGTACTTC; cdr3_aa: CASSPVETQYF; d_call: .; j_call: TRBJ2-5; clone_size: .; v_call: TRBV7-9
cdr3_nt: TGTGCCAGCAGCTTAGGTGAGCGTGGTGAAGCTTTCTTT; cdr3_aa: CASSLGERGEAFF; d_call: .; j_call: TRBJ1-1; clone_size: few; v_call: TRBV7-9
cdr3_nt: TGTGCCAGCACCTTGGGGGCGGGGCAATACAATGAGCAGTTCTTC; cdr3_aa: CASTLGAGQYNEQFF; d_call: .; j_call: TRBJ2-1; clone_size: few; v_call: TRBV2
cdr3_nt: TGTGCCAGCAGCCGTGGACAGCGCTATGGCTACACCTTC; cdr3_aa: CASSRGQRYGYTF; d_call: .; j_call: TRBJ1-2; clone_size: few; v_call: TRBV12-3/TRBV12-4
cdr3_nt: TGTGCCAGCAGCTTAGCGGGACAGGGGATTAGGATTGAAGCTTTCTTT; cdr3_aa: CASSLAGQGIRIEAFF; d_call: TRBD1; j_call: TRBJ1-1; clone_size: few; v_call: TRBV7-9
cdr3_nt: TGCGCCAGCAGCCAAGACGCCGCGGGGATTCCGGGACAGGGTGAAGCTTTCTTT; cdr3_aa: CASSQDAAGIPGQGEAFF; d_call: TRBD1; j_call: TRBJ1-1; clone_size: .; v_call: TRBV4-3
cdr3_nt: TGTGCCAGCAGCTTGGAGTTTGCAGATACGCAGTATTTT; cdr3_aa: CASSLEFADTQYF; d_call: .; j_call: TRBJ2-3; clone_size: few; v_call: TRBV5-4
cdr3_nt: TGCGCCAGCAGCCAAGAGGATTCTCCTGTGGATACGCAGTATTTT; cdr3_aa: CASSQEDSPVDTQYF; d_call: .; j_call: TRBJ2-3; clone_size: .; v_call: TRBV4-1
cdr3_nt: TGTGCCAGCAGACCACAGGGGTACAATGAGCAGTTCTTC; cdr3_aa: CASRPQGYNEQFF; d_call: TRBD1; j_call: TRBJ2-1; clone_size: few; v_call: TRBV12-3/TRBV12-4
cdr3_nt: TGTGCCAGCAGTTTAGTAGCGGGGGAGTCCTACAATGAGCAGTTCTTC; cdr3_aa: CASSLVAGESYNEQFF; d_call: TRBD2; j_call: TRBJ2-1; clone_size: .; v_call: TRBV28
cdr3_nt: TGTGCCAGCAGTACGGGACAGGGAGCGATTTATGGCTACACCTTC; cdr3_aa: CASSTGQGAIYGYTF; d_call: TRBD1; j_call: TRBJ1-2; clone_size: few; v_call: TRBV27
cdr3_nt: TGTGCCAGCAGCCAAGTGGGCCAGGGGCCTGGCTACACCTTC; cdr3_aa: CASSQVGQGPGYTF; d_call: .; j_call: TRBJ1-2; clone_size: few; v_call: TRBV14
cdr3_nt: TGCGCCAGCAGCCCTGGTAGGGGGGGCCGGACCTACAATGAGCAGTTCTTC; cdr3_aa: CASSPGRGGRTYNEQFF; d_call: .; j_call: TRBJ2-1; clone_size: few; v_call: TRBV5-1